This T cell receptor (beta chain) was captured by sequencing in a study of shared clonotypes between healthy human individuals. Study results and caveats: The rarefaction results pointed to incomplete sorted-subset sequencing despite large depth.

Trimming shortened V by 2 bases and J by 2 bases, and 22 bases separated the two germline ends. CDR3 length: 18 amino acids. Germline V gives CDR1 MDHEN, CDR2 SYDVKM. It was CD45RO-negative cells, positively selected for CCR7, that made up naive CD8 cells, with terminally differentiated effector memory CD45RA+ cells excluded. In the case of this clone: Its matching antigen is unknown.

Using immunoSEQ multiplex PCR, the repertoire was profiled, and TCRdb retains in-frame clones only, with some absent. The table lists roughly 550,000 clones, roughly 96% of them singletons. Sequenced: naive CD8+ T cells sorted from blood. This receptor was obtained from a woman aged 30 to 39 in good health. The chain couples TRBV28 to TRBJ2-7; D not certain. CDR3 residues: CASSLRARYNLRTYEQYF. Here the CDR3 DNA reads TGTGCCAGCAGTTTAAGGGCAAGGTACAATCTCCGGACCTACGAGCAGTACTTC. The whole variable domain, filled in from reference TRBV28 and TRBJ2-7, reads DVKVTQSSRYLVKRTGEKVFLECVQDMDHENMFWYRQDPGLGLRLIYFSYDVKMKEKGDIPEGYSVSREKKERFSLILESASTNQTSMYLCASSLRARYNLRTYEQYFGPGTRLTVT.